This TCR beta chain was recovered during a study of blood T cell repertoires in COVID-19 (dated by TCRdb to about 2020). Notes on the research overall: The collaborator samples originated in the United States, Italy and Spain and spanned the acute and convalescent phases of COVID-19. The prospective study material was composed of cDNA or gDNA derived from T cells, B-cell-depleted T cells, or PBMCs. Subjects who had been exposed to COVID-19, were actively infected with it, or had recovered from it provided the deeply sampled blood TCRbeta repertoires that made up the dataset. The repertoires were made available in a free public database intended to serve as a resource for research on the immune response to SARS-CoV-2. The samples were drawn from the first 160 participants of the ongoing ImmuneRACE study and from over 950 subjects provided by 6 global collaborators. The sample metadata nearly always contained a de-identified subject ID, COVID-19 status, age in years and sex. Where available, HLA class I and class II types were obtained from metadata supplied by the sample provider rather than from assay-based typing. Overall results and qualifications from the work: Clinical and demographic metadata were provided uncurated, with the amount varying by source and participant.

Trimmed from V: 6 bases; trimmed from J: 4 bases; junction bases lacking a gene match: 10. The CDR3, cysteine through phenylalanine, is 15 amino acids long. Only the CDR3 portion is preserved as DNA: 45 bases, with reading frame beginning at the first base. The germline V gene yields KGHSH for CDR1 and LQKENI for CDR2. In the case of this clone: No cognate antigen has been identified for it. Base qualities are not at hand, and no much larger clone is one base apart.

At one collaborating source in Seattle, patients were enrolled during active infection and were followed longitudinally through the course of disease. Each collaborating institution followed its own protocols to collect whole blood in K2EDTA tubes. For TCRbeta analysis, collaborators shipped samples in one of three forms: frozen whole blood, isolated PBMCs, or DNA extracted from either of those sample types. The immunoSEQ Assay, a bias-controlled multiplex PCR, was used to amplify TCRbeta CDR3 regions from genomic DNA. Processing in the source paper ran as follows. The number of nucleated cells in each sample was estimated from the amplification of reference gene primers within the assay. Sequence reads were collapsed and filtered to measure the absolute abundance of every unique TCRbeta CDR3 rearrangement. Productive Simpson clonality was computed per sample as the square root of Simpson's diversity index over productive rearrangements. What TCRdb holds here is the immuneACCESS table cut down to in-frame rearrangements. Part of the clones is not present; checked against another copy, under half of the missing clones reflect an unresolved V gene, and the others are unexplained. The DNA gave D and trimming, while V, J and clone size come from that table. The sample includes roughly 280,000 clones, with about 88% observed a single time. The ten largest account for around 11% of the sample.

The TCR was taken from a woman aged 25-40 years with COVID-19, enrolled during active disease. Sequencing input: peripheral blood. The V and J genes are TRBV18 and TRBJ2-7; 9 of the junction bases match TRBD2. The bases are TGTGCCAGCTCGACTTTAGCGGGAGACCGGTACGAGCAGTACTTC. Protein translation: CASSTLAGDRYEQYF.